The 20 T cell receptor beta chains below all came from one sample that was sequenced in a study of blood T cell repertoires in COVID-19. The protocol was immunoSEQ multiplex PCR, while the TCRdb copy is restricted to in-frame clones and leaves out a portion. The sample carries 65,000 to 80,000 clones, roughly 88% recorded once. Specimen: peripheral blood. All receptors derive from a man aged 25-45 years with acute or convalescent COVID-19.

V usage is TRBV6-5 and J usage is TRBJ1-1; 10 bases agree with TRBD1. The ends lost 2 bases at V and 1 base at J; junction bases unmatched: 4. The germline V gene encodes CDR1 MNHEY and CDR2 SVGAGI. CDR3 length: 16 residues. The CDR3 DNA is TGTGCCAGCAGTTACGCGGGACAGGGGTCGAACACTGAAGCTTTCTTT. As protein: CASSYAGQGSNTEAFF.

V gene TRBV5-1 combines with J gene TRBJ2-3; 12 bases line up with TRBD1. V lost 7 bases to trimming and J lost 0 bases; unmatched junction nucleotides: 24. In germline, CDR1 is SGHRS, CDR2 YFSETQ. This CDR3 region has 22 residues. The CDR3 coding sequence is TGCGCCAGCTCACGGCCCGGGACAGGGGGCGTCGGATTAAAATCCAGCACAGATACGCAGTATTTT. Protein: CASSRPGTGGVGLKSSTDTQYF.

The chain couples TRBV2 to TRBJ1-1; D might be TRBD1 (6 bases). The V end was cut by 8 bases, the J end by 5 bases, with 18 bases between. This CDR3 comprises 14 residues. Germline CDR1 reads SNHLY; CDR2 reads FYNNEI. CDR3 bases: TGTGCCAGCGAACCCGACAGGACGGGGACTGAAGCTTTCTTT. This sequence encodes CASEPDRTGTEAFF.

The chain joins TRBV6-6 to TRBJ2-6; 9 nucleotides match TRBD1. Trimming removed 5 bases from V and 0 bases from J; junction bases left unmatched: 5. Germline V CDR1 and CDR2: MNHNY, SVGAGI (reference sequence). The CDR3 covers 17 residues. In DNA, the CDR3 is TGTGCCAGCAGTCGGACAGGGGTTAGCTCTGGGGCCAACGTCCTGACTTTC. Its translation: CASSRTGVSSGANVLTF.

The CDR3 DNA follows: TGTGCCATCAGTGGGTCTCTTGATGAAAAACTGTTTTTT. It specifies CAISGSLDEKLFF. V and J are TRBV10-3 and TRBJ1-4, with no clear D. Trimming took off 4 bases at V and 6 bases at J, with 9 bases between the two ends. CDR1 ENHRY and CDR2 SYGVKD come from the germline V gene. The CDR3 is 13 amino acids.

This clone was observed once. The CDR3: CASSLEGGLAGGDNEQFF. The CDR3 region has the DNA TGTGCCAGCAGCTTAGAAGGTGGACTAGCGGGAGGGGACAATGAGCAGTTCTTC. This sequence joins TRBV11-2 and TRBJ2-1; 15 bases map to TRBD2. Germline V gene sequence: CDR1 SGHAT, CDR2 FQNNGV. J was trimmed by 5 bases and V by 0 bases; bases with no gene match: 5. There are 18 residues in the CDR3.

This chain links TRBV29-1 with TRBJ2-7, with 10 bases that match TRBD1. Germline CDR1 and CDR2: SQVTM and ANQGSEA. V gave up 4 bases and J gave up 4 bases; unmatched junction bases: 7. The CDR3 runs to 14 residues. CDR3 DNA: TGCAGCGTTGCCTCAGGACAGGGGGATTACGAGCAGTACTTC. Translating gives CSVASGQGDYEQYF.

V gene TRBV28 combines with J gene TRBJ2-7; 7 bases map to TRBD1. Germline loops: CDR1 MDHEN, CDR2 SYDVKM. The V gene end was trimmed by 6 bases and the J gene end by 4 bases; junction bases not matched to a gene: 15. The CDR3 spans 16 residues. As DNA, the CDR3 is TGTGCCAGCAGCCCCCGACAGGGACCCTCGAAATACGAGCAGTACGTC. Amino acids: CASSPRQGPSKYEQYV.

The rearrangement joins TRBV5-4 to TRBJ2-5; 8 nucleotides line up with TRBD1. The CDR3 extends over 16 amino acids. In germline, CDR1 is SGHNT, CDR2 YYREEE (reference sequence). V lost 4 bases and J lost 1; bases outside the gene matches: 9. The CDR3 sequence is CASSLLDRASQETQYF. As DNA, the CDR3 is TGTGCCAGCAGCCTACTGGACAGGGCTTCCCAAGAGACCCAGTACTTC.

The chain recombines TRBV29-1 with TRBJ1-5; 10 bases map to TRBD1. CDR3 length: 11 residues. The junction had 6 bases not matched to a gene; V was cut back by 7 bases and J by 12 bases. Germline loops: CDR1 SQVTM, CDR2 ANQGSEA. CDR3 sequence reads: CSARGDRGQHF. The CDR3 DNA follows: TGCAGCGCACGGGGGGACAGGGGCCAGCATTTT.

V and J are TRBV7-9 and TRBJ1-1; D gene uncertain. CDR1 is SEHNR and CDR2 is FQNEAQ in the germline V gene (reference sequence). The CDR3 totals 13 residues. Trimming took 0 bases from V and 8 from J, leaving 10 bases between them. The CDR3 DNA follows: TGTGCCAGCAGCTTAGCCCACTTCGAAGAAGCTTTCTTT. It yields the protein CASSLAHFEEAFF.

The chain combines TRBV27 with TRBJ1-3; D is possibly TRBD1 (6 bases). V was pared by 3 bases and J by 3 bases, with 21 bases between. The CDR3 contains 18 residues. Germline V gene data show CDR1 as MNHEY and CDR2 as SMNVEV (reference sequence). This CDR3 is CASSFEYLIRGHGNTIYF. The CDR3 bases are TGTGCCAGCAGTTTCGAATACCTAATTAGGGGACATGGAAACACCATATATTTT.

This clone was seen more than once but under ten times. Here the CDR3 reads CASGTGASNQPQHF. DNA for the CDR3: TGTGCCAGCGGGACAGGGGCTAGCAATCAGCCCCAGCATTTT. This chain joins TRBV6-5 and TRBJ1-5; the match to TRBD1 covers 10 bases. CDR1 and CDR2 (germline): MNHEY, SVGAGI. Germline trimming cut 8 bases from V and 0 bases from J; bases unmatched to any gene: 1. The CDR3 is made up of 14 amino acids.

CDR3 coding DNA: TGTGCCTGGAGTGCACTAAACGATCTTCGGCCCCAGCATTTT. It yields the protein CAWSALNDLRPQHF. The chain joins TRBV30 to TRBJ1-5; D gene uncertain. This CDR3 has 14 amino acids. V shed 1 base and J shed 9 bases, with 16 bases lying between them. Germline-derived CDR1 and CDR2 are GTSNPN and SVGIG (reference sequence).

J is TRBJ2-5 and V is TRBV27, with D possibly being TRBD2 (5 bases). Trimming cost V 4 bases and J 4 bases, with 10 bases left between them. The germline V gene has CDR1 MNHEY and CDR2 SMNVEV (reference sequence). The CDR3 sequence is 13 residues long. Written as DNA, the CDR3 is TGTGCCAGCAGTTGGGCCCGGGGAGAGACCCAGTACTTC. It translates to CASSWARGETQYF.

The chain has TRBV6-1 and TRBJ1-1; maybe TRBD1 (5 bases). The CDR3 totals 14 residues. In germline, CDR1 is MNHNS, CDR2 SASEGT. V shed 1 base and J shed 5 bases, with 11 bases lying between them. CDR3 in DNA: TGTGCCAGCAGTGAAGAGGCCAGGGTAACTGAAGCTTTCTTT. It specifies CASSEEARVTEAFF.

This clone occurred once. The V gene is TRBV2, the J gene TRBJ1-1; TRBD1 matches at 9 bases. CDR1 and CDR2 from the germline V gene are SNHLY and FYNNEI. The CDR3 sequence is 14 residues long. Unmatched junction bases numbered 6, after V lost 4 bases and J lost 6 bases. CDR3 nucleotide sequence: TGTGCCAGCAGTGCGTTACAGGGGGCGCCTGAAGCTTTCTTT. Residues: CASSALQGAPEAFF.

The chain recombines TRBV7-6 with TRBJ2-1; maybe TRBD2 (5 bases). Germline lookup yields CDR1 SGHVS and CDR2 FNYEAQ. The CDR3 sequence is 14 residues long. V was clipped by 0 bases and J by 15 bases, with 18 bases between them. CDR3 nucleotide sequence: TGTGCCAGCAGCTTAGCCCCCCAAACCGCGGGCACGTTCTTC. Its protein is CASSLAPQTAGTFF. Looking up the rest from reference TRBV7-6 and TRBJ2-1 gives the full variable domain: GAGVSQSPRYKVTKRGQDVALRCDPISGHVSLYWYRQALGQGPEFLTYFNYEAQQDKSGLPNDRFSAERPEGSISTLTIQRTEQRDSAMYRCASSLAPQTAGTFFGPGTRLTVL.

The rearrangement links TRBV7-9 to TRBJ1-3, with D possibly being TRBD1 (5 bases). V gave up 5 bases and J gave up 0 bases, with 11 bases separating them. Germline lookup yields CDR1 SEHNR and CDR2 FQNEAQ (reference sequence). The CDR3 length is 15 residues. The CDR3 loop reads CASSPDRTSGNTIYF. As DNA, the CDR3 is TGTGCCAGCAGCCCCGACAGAACCTCTGGAAACACCATATATTTT.

V is TRBV28 and J is TRBJ2-6, with D possibly TRBD1 on 5 matching bases. The germline V gene encodes CDR1 MDHEN and CDR2 SYDVKM. V shed 7 bases and J shed 0 bases, with 19 bases lying between them. This CDR3 contains 18 residues. CDR3 sequence: CASTGGQGSVSGANVLTF. The CDR3 nucleotides read TGTGCCAGCACGGGTGGGCAGGGAAGTGTCTCTGGGGCCAACGTCCTGACTTTC.